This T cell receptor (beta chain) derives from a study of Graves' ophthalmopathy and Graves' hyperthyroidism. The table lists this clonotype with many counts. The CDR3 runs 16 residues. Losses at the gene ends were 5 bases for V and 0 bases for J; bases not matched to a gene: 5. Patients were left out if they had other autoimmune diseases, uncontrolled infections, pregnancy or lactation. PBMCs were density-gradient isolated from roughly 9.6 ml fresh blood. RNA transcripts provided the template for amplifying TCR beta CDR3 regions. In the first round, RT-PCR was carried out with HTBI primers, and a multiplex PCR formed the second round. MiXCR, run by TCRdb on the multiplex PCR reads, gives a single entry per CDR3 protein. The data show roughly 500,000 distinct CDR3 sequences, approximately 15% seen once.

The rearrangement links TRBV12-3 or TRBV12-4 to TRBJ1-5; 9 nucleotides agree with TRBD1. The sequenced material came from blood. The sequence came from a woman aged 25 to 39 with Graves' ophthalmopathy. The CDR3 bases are TGTGCCAGCAGTGGCGGGACAGGGTCTAGCAATCAGCCCCAGCATTTT. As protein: CASSGGTGSSNQPQHF.